Reported below is one TCR beta chain. As yet, its antigen is unknown. These data belong to a study of neoadjuvant nivolumab and ipilimumab in lung cancer. Study observations and caveats: Resected tumors had greater TCR richness and clonality than uninvolved lung. Only two of four nivolumab-treated tumors gained richness and clonality by surgery.

This CDR3 region has 14 residues. V was clipped by 7 bases and J by 2 bases, with 14 bases between them. The germline CDR1 and CDR2 sequences are SNHLY and FYNNEI. Data came from immunoSEQ multiplex PCR; TCRdb stores just in-frame clones and leaves some out. The table has 18,000 or so clones, approximately 79% seen once. This clonotype originated in an adult with non-small cell lung cancer. The sequenced sample was tumor tissue, obtained after neoadjuvant nivolumab, alone or with ipilimumab, at or shortly before surgery. V and J are TRBV2 and TRBJ2-5; perhaps TRBD2 as D (5 bases). CDR3 region: CASNRGGLQETQYF. CDR3 coding DNA: TGTGCCAGCAACCGAGGCGGGTTACAAGAGACCCAGTACTTC.